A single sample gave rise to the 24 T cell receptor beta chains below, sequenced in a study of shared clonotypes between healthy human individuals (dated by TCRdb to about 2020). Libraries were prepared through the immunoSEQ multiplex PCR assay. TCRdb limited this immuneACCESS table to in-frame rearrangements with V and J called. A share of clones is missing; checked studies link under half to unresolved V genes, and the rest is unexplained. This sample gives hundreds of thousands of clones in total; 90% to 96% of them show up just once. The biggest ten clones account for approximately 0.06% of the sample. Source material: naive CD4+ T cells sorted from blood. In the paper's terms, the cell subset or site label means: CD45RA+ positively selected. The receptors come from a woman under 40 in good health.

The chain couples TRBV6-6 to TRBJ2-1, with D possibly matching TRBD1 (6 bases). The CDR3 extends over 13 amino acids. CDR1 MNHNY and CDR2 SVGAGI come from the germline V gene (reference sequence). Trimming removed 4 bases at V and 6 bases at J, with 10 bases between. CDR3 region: CASSSRQANEQFF. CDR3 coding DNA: TGTGCCAGCAGTTCGAGACAGGCCAATGAGCAGTTCTTC.

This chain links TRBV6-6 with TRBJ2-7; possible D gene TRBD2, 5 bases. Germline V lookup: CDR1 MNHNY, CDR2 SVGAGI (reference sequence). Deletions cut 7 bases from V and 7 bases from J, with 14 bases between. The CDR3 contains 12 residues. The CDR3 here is CASTGGGWEQYF. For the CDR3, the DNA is TGTGCCAGCACGGGTGGAGGCTGGGAGCAGTACTTC.

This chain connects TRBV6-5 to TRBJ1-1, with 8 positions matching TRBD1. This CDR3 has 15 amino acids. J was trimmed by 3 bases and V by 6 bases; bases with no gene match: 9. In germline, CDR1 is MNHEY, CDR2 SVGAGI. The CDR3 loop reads CASRPLDRGYTEAFF. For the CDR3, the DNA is TGTGCCAGCAGACCGCTCGACAGGGGTTACACTGAAGCTTTCTTT.

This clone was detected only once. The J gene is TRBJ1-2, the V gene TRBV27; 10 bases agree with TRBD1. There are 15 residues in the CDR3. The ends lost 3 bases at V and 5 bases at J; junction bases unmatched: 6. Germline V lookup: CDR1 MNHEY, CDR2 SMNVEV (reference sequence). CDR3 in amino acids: CASSFGQGGNYGYTF. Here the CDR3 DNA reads TGTGCCAGCAGTTTCGGACAGGGGGGTAATTATGGCTACACCTTC.

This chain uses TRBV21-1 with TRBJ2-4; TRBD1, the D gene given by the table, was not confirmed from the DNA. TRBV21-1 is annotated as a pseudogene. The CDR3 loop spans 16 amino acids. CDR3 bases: TGTGCCAGCAGCACGGGACACGGACTAGCCAAAAACATTCAGTACTTC. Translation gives CASSTGHGLAKNIQYF.

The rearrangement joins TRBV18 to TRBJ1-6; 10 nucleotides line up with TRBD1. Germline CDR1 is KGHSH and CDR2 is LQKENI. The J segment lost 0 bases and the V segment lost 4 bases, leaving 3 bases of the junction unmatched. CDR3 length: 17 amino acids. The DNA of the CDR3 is TGTGCCAGCTCACTTGGGACAGGGGACTCCTATAATTCACCCCTCCACTTT. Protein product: CASSLGTGDSYNSPLHF.

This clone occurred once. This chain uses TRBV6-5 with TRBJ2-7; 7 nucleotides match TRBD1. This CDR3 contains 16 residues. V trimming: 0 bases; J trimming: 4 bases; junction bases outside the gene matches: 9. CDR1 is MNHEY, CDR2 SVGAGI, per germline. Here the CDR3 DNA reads TGTGCCAGCAGTTACTCGAAGGGGGCCGAACCATACGAGCAGTACTTC. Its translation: CASSYSKGAEPYEQYF.

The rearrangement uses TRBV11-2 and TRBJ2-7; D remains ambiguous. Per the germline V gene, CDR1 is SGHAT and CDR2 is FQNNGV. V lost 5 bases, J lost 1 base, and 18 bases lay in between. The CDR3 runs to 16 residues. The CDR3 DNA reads TGTGCCAGCAGCCTACCTCCAAAATCCCAATCCTACGAGCAGTACTTC. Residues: CASSLPPKSQSYEQYF.

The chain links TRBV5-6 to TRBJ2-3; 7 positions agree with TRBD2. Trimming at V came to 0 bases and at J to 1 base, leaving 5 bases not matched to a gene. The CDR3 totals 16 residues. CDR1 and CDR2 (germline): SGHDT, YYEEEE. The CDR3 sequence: CASSLVVAGGTDTQYF. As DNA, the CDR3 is TGTGCCAGCAGCTTGGTGGTAGCGGGTGGCACAGATACGCAGTATTTT.

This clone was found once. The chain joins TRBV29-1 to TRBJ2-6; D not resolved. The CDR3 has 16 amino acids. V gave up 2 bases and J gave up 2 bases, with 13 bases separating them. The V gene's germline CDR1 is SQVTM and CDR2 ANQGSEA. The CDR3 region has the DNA TGCAGCGTTGAAATGGTGGGTTTGACTGGGGCCAACGTCCTGACTTTC. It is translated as CSVEMVGLTGANVLTF.

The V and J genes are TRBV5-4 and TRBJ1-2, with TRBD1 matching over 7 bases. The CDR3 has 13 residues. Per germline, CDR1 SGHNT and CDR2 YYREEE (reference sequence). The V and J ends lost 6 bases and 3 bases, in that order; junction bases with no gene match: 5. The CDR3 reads CASTLDRDYGYTF. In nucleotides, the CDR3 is TGTGCCAGCACCCTCGACAGGGACTATGGCTACACCTTC.

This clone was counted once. The CDR3 reads CASSRSDRGDTGELFF. CDR3 nucleotide sequence: TGCGCCAGCAGTCGTAGCGACAGGGGAGACACCGGGGAGCTGTTTTTT. V gene TRBV4-1 combines with J gene TRBJ2-2; TRBD1 agrees at 8 bases. The V gene's germline CDR1 is MGHRA and CDR2 YSYEKL. V was pared by 6 bases and J by 3 bases, with 9 bases of the junction left unmatched. The CDR3 covers 16 residues.

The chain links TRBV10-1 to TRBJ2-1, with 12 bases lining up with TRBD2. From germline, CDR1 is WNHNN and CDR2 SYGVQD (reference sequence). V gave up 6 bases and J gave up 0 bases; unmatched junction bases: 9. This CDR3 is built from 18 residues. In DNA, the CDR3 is TGCGCCAGCAGCTCGGCTAGCGGGAGGGCCAGCTCCTACAATGAGCAGTTCTTC. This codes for CASSSASGRASSYNEQFF.

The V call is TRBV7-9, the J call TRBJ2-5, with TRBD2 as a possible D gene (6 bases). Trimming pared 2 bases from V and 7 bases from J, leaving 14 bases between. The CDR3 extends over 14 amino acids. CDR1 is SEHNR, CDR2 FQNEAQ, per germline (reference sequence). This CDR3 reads CASSLPSRGTTQYF. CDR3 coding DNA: TGTGCCAGCAGCTTACCTTCCCGCGGGACGACCCAGTACTTC.

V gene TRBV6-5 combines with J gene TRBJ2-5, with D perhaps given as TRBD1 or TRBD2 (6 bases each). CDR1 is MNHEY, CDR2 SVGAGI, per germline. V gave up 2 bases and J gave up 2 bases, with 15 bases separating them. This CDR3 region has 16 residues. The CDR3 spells CASSYAAGAGQETQYF. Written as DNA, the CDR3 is TGTGCCAGCAGTTACGCCGCAGGGGCGGGGCAAGAGACCCAGTACTTC.

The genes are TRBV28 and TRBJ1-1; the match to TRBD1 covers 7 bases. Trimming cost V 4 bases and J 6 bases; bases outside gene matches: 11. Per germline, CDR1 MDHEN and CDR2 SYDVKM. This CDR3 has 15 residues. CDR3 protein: CASSSTGTVVSEAFF. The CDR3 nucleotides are TGTGCCAGCAGTTCTACCGGGACAGTCGTCTCTGAAGCTTTCTTT.

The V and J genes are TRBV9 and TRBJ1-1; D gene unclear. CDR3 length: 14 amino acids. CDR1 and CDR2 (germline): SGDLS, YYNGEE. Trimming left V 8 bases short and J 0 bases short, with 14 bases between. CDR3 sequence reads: CASSRDPMNTEAFF. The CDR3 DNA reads TGTGCCAGTTCCAGAGACCCTATGAACACTGAAGCTTTCTTT. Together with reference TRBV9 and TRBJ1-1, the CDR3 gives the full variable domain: DSGVTQTPKHLITATGQRVTLRCSPRSGDLSVYWYQQSLDQGLQFLIQYYNGEERAKGNILERFSAQQFPDLHSELNLSSLELGDSALYFCASSRDPMNTEAFFGQGTRLTVV.

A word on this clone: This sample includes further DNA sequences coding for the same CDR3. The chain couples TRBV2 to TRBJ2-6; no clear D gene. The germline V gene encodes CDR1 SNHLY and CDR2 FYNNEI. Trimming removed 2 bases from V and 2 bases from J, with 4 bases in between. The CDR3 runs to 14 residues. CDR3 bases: TGTGCCAGCAGTGAACGGGCTGGGGCCAACGTCCTGACTTTC. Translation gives CASSERAGANVLTF.

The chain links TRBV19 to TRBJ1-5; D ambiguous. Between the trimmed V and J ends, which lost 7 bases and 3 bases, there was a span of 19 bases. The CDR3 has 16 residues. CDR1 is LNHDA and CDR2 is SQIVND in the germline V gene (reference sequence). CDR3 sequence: CASNFAMGHINQPQHF. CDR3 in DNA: TGTGCCAGTAACTTCGCAATGGGTCACATCAATCAGCCCCAGCATTTT.

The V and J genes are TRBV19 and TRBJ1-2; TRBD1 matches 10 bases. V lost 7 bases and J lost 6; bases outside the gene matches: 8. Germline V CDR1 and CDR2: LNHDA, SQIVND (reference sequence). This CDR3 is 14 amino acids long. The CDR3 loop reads CASTEWDRGNGYTF. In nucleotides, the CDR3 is TGTGCCAGTACCGAGTGGGACAGGGGTAATGGCTACACCTTC.

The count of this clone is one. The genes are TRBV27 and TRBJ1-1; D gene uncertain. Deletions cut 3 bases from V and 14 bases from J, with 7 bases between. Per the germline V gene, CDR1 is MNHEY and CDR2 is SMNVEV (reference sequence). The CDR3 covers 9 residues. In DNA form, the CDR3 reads TGTGCCAGCAGTTTGGGGTCCTTCTTT. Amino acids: CASSLGSFF.

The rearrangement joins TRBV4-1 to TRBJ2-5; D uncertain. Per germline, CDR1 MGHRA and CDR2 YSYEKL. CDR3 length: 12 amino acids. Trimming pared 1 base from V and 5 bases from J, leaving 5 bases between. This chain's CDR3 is CASSQVAETQYF. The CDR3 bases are TGCGCCAGCAGCCAAGTCGCGGAGACCCAGTACTTC.

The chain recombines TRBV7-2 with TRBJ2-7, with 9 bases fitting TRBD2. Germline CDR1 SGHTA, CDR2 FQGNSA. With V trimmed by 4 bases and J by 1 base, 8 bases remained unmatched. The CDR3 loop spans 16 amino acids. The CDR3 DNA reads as TGTGCCAGCAGCTGGCTCGGGACTAGCAGTTCCTACGAGCAGTACTTC. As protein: CASSWLGTSSSYEQYF.

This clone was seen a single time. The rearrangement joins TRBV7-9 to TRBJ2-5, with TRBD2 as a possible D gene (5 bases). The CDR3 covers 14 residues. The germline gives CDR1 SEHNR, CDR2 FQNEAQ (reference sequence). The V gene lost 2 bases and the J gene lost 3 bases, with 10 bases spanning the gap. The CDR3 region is CASSLRLREETQYF. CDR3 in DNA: TGTGCCAGCAGCTTACGGTTGAGGGAAGAGACCCAGTACTTC. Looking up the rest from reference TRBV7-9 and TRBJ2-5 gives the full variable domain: DTGVSQNPRHKITKRGQNVTFRCDPISEHNRLYWYRQTLGQGPEFLTYFQNEAQLEKSRLLSDRFSAERPKGSFSTLEIQRTEQGDSAMYLCASSLRLREETQYFGPGTRLLVL.